The 27 T cell receptor beta chains in this list originate from one sample, sequenced in a study of regulatory T cells in long-lasting Graves disease. Construction of the TCR beta libraries employed iRepertoire HTBI primers in conjunction with Arm-PCR of CDR3 regions. Using its own MiXCR run on the multiplex PCR reads, TCRdb lists one record per CDR3 protein. In the table there are hundreds of thousands of distinct CDR3 sequences, about 16% of which are singletons. Described time point: newly diagnosed GD, antithyroid drugs for less than 3 months. Making the TCR library involved RNA that had been extracted from PBMCs. The sample also formed part of further work on T cells in Graves' hyperthyroidism and ophthalmopathy.

The sample in question was peripheral blood mononuclear cells (PBMCs), obtained at new diagnosis, from a patient treated with antithyroid drugs. These receptors all stem from a woman in her twenties or thirties with Graves disease.

This clonotype has just a few counts. The chain is built from TRBV30 and TRBJ2-1; 9 bases align to TRBD1. Trimming removed 3 bases from V and 8 bases from J; junction bases left unmatched: 8. The CDR3 is 14 amino acids. Germline CDR1 is GTSNPN and CDR2 is SVGIG (reference sequence). The CDR3 DNA sequence: TGTGCCTGGAGCGGGGGACAGGGCATATATGAGCAGTTCTTC. Amino acids: CAWSGGQGIYEQFF.

This clonotype showed up just a few times. The V call is TRBV20-1, the J call TRBJ2-7; D is uncertain. Trimming took off 0 bases at V and 12 bases at J, with 9 bases between the two ends. Per germline, CDR1 DFQATT and CDR2 SNEGSKA (reference sequence). This CDR3 has 10 residues. The CDR3 loop reads CSARDRKSYF. CDR3 DNA: TGCAGTGCTAGAGATCGGAAATCGTACTTC.

The chain has TRBV5-1 and TRBJ1-5; D is unclear. V dropped 0 bases and J dropped 0 bases, with 13 bases sitting between them. Germline CDR1 SGHRS, CDR2 YFSETQ. The CDR3 totals 17 residues. Written as DNA, the CDR3 is TGCGCCAGCAGCTTGGGGCCGATCGAAAATAGCAATCAGCCCCAGCATTTT. Encoded protein: CASSLGPIENSNQPQHF. The full variable domain, completed using reference TRBV5-1 and TRBJ1-5, is KAGVTQTPRYLIKTRGQQVTLSCSPISGHRSVSWYQQTPGQGLQFLFEYFSETQRNKGNFPGRFSGRQFSNSRSEMNVSTLELGDSALYLCASSLGPIENSNQPQHFGDGTRLSIL.

This clonotype was recorded at least ten times. V is TRBV27 and J is TRBJ2-7; 8 bases map to TRBD1. Looked up from germline, CDR1 is MNHEY and CDR2 is SMNVEV (reference sequence). V trimming: 6 bases; J trimming: 2 bases; junction bases outside the gene matches: 18. The CDR3 spans 18 residues. The CDR3 loop is CASSRRPTRQGTPYEQYF. As DNA, the CDR3 is TGTGCCAGCAGCAGGAGACCGACCAGACAGGGGACACCCTACGAGCAGTACTTC.

At least ten counts were recorded for this clonotype. This sequence joins TRBV6-1 and TRBJ1-5; D possibly corresponds to TRBD1 (5 bases). Germline V gives CDR1 MNHNS, CDR2 SASEGT. This CDR3 is built from 14 residues. Trimming removed 1 base from V and 7 bases from J, with 11 bases in between. CDR3 DNA sequence: TGTGCCAGCAGTGAAGACAGGTTCAACCAGCCCCAGCATTTT. It is translated as CASSEDRFNQPQHF.

This sequence joins TRBV27 and TRBJ2-7; TRBD2 agrees at 8 bases. The V gene end was trimmed by 6 bases and the J gene end by 3 bases; junction bases not matched to a gene: 7. CDR1 is MNHEY, CDR2 SMNVEV, per germline (reference sequence). There are 14 residues in the CDR3. The CDR3 DNA sequence: TGTGCCAGCAGACCGGGACTAGAAAACTACGAGCAGTACTTC. Its translation is CASRPGLENYEQYF.

This clonotype was seen repeatedly, ten times or more. The V call is TRBV28, the J call TRBJ1-5; D unclear. Germline V gives CDR1 MDHEN, CDR2 SYDVKM. The CDR3 covers 15 residues. V shed 5 bases and J shed 1 base, with 12 bases lying between them. This CDR3 is CASSTNGRSNQPQHF. The CDR3 DNA is TGTGCCAGCAGTACCAATGGCAGGAGCAATCAGCCCCAGCATTTT.

The chain carries TRBV7-6 and TRBJ2-6; D gene unclear. The V end lost 5 bases, the J end lost 3 bases, and 14 bases lay between the germline ends. Germline V lookup: CDR1 SGHVS, CDR2 FNYEAQ. The CDR3 consists of 16 residues. CDR3 sequence (DNA): TGTGCCAGCAGCCTAGTGGGGAAAGGTGGGGCCAACGTCCTGACTTTC. Translated, it gives CASSLVGKGGANVLTF.

There are a few counts of this clonotype. The chain recombines TRBV6-2 or TRBV6-3 with TRBJ1-2; D remains ambiguous. Deletions cut 5 bases from V and 1 base from J, with 23 bases between. CDR1 and CDR2 from the germline V gene are MNHEY and SVGEGT. The CDR3 runs to 18 residues. For the CDR3, the DNA is TGTGCCAGCAGTGAATTCCGGGTCTGGAGCGAGGGTAACTATGGCTACACCTTC. Translated, it gives CASSEFRVWSEGNYGYTF.

CDR3 amino acids: CASSLTGTVVSEQFF. CDR3 nucleotides: TGCGCCAGCAGCTTGACCGGGACAGTAGTAAGTGAGCAGTTCTTC. The chain recombines TRBV5-1 with TRBJ2-1, with 7 nucleotides matching TRBD1. CDR3 length: 15 residues. V was pared by 1 base and J by 9 bases, with 10 bases of the junction left unmatched. Germline lookup yields CDR1 SGHRS and CDR2 YFSETQ.

Ten or more counts support this clonotype. The chain employs TRBV5-1 and TRBJ1-1; 7 bases align to TRBD1. Germline CDR1 reads SGHRS; CDR2 reads YFSETQ. The CDR3 runs to 14 residues. With V trimmed by 4 bases and J by 10 bases, 13 bases remained unmatched. CDR3 protein: CASSQGQSPRRAFF. The CDR3 DNA reads TGCGCCAGCAGCCAGGGACAGTCCCCCCGTCGAGCTTTCTTT.

This clonotype was counted between two and nine times. This rearrangement joins TRBV6-1 to TRBJ1-5; no definite D call. The CDR3 sequence is 16 residues long. Germline assignment: CDR1 MNHNS and CDR2 SASEGT. Trimming cost V 3 bases and J 4 bases, with 16 bases left between them. In DNA, the CDR3 is TGTGCCAGCAGTGATCGGGGAACTCTAATAAATCAGCCCCAGCATTTT. It codes for CASSDRGTLINQPQHF.

This chain joins TRBV24-1 and TRBJ2-5; 8 positions match TRBD2. CDR1 is KGHDR and CDR2 is SFDVKD in the germline V gene. V gave up 4 bases and J gave up 4 bases; unmatched junction bases: 10. This CDR3 contains 16 residues. The CDR3 DNA sequence: TGTGCCACCAGTGACCCCAGCGGGAGTGAGAGAGAGACCCAGTACTTC. Protein: CATSDPSGSERETQYF.

Here the CDR3 reads CASLRSSYNEQFF. The CDR3 DNA reads TGTGCCAGTTTGAGGAGCTCCTACAATGAGCAGTTCTTC. This chain connects TRBV7-9 to TRBJ2-1; no clear D gene. Per germline, CDR1 SEHNR and CDR2 FQNEAQ (reference sequence). V lost 9 bases and J 0 bases, leaving 9 bases between the germline ends. The CDR3 sequence is 13 residues long.

The chain is built from TRBV28 and TRBJ2-1; 9 bases fit TRBD2. The CDR3 loop spans 17 amino acids. V was clipped by 5 bases and J by 6 bases; unmatched bases: 14. The germline V gene has CDR1 MDHEN and CDR2 SYDVKM. Here the CDR3 reads CASSGVVGLAISNEQFF. The CDR3 DNA follows: TGTGCCAGCAGTGGAGTTGTGGGACTAGCTATATCCAATGAGCAGTTCTTC.

For this clonotype: This sequence is one base from a far larger clone and is likely a read error. The chain joins TRBV7-8 to TRBJ2-1; 7 nucleotides align to TRBD2. V lost 6 bases to trimming and J lost 14 bases; unmatched junction nucleotides: 19. Germline CDR1 and CDR2: SGHVS and FQNEAQ. CDR3 length: 15 residues. This CDR3 reads CASSEVSSGPTREFF. For the CDR3, the DNA is TGTGCCAGCAGTGAGGTGTCTAGCGGACCGACCCGGGAGTTCTTC.

This clonotype was recorded many times. This chain joins TRBV28 and TRBJ1-2; D not resolved. The V and J ends lost 6 bases and 0 bases respectively, with 11 bases between them. This CDR3 region has 14 residues. Germline CDR1 MDHEN, CDR2 SYDVKM. The CDR3: CASRDSLTNYGYTF. The CDR3 DNA sequence: TGTGCCAGCAGAGATTCGCTAACTAACTATGGCTACACCTTC.

This clonotype was picked up a small number of times. This may stem from a read error, because a much larger clone lies one nucleotide away. The V and J genes are TRBV3-1 and TRBJ2-5; no definite D call. The V gene's germline CDR1 is LGHDT and CDR2 YNNKEL (reference sequence). Deletions cut 3 bases from V and 4 bases from J, with 9 bases between. CDR3 length: 13 amino acids. The CDR3 loop reads CASSHGRVETQYF. The CDR3 coding sequence is TGTGCCAGCAGCCACGGCCGGGTAGAGACCCAGTACTTC.

This clonotype came up many times. The J gene is TRBJ2-1, the V gene TRBV7-8; 7 bases fit TRBD2. J lost 0 bases, V lost 6 bases, and 5 bases had no gene match. Germline CDR1 reads SGHVS; CDR2 reads FQNEAQ. CDR3 length: 15 residues. This CDR3 reads CASSAGTTSYNEQFF. The CDR3 DNA sequence: TGTGCCAGCAGTGCCGGGACTACCTCCTACAATGAGCAGTTCTTC.

This clonotype appeared a few times. This rearrangement joins TRBV19 to TRBJ1-5, with a weak D call TRBD1 (5 bases). Germline V gives CDR1 LNHDA, CDR2 SQIVND (reference sequence). The length of the CDR3 is 13 residues. Between the trimmed V and J ends, which lost 4 bases and 6 bases, there was a span of 10 bases. The CDR3 protein is CASSTLDSQPQHF. Written as DNA, the CDR3 is TGTGCCAGTAGTACTCTCGACAGTCAGCCCCAGCATTTT.

This clonotype was seen many times. J is TRBJ1-1 and V is TRBV29-1, with 9 bases that match TRBD1. Per the germline V gene, CDR1 is SQVTM and CDR2 is ANQGSEA. This CDR3 spans 17 amino acids. With 0 bases clipped from V and 0 bases from J, the junction kept 8 bases outside the gene matches. The DNA of the CDR3 is TGCAGCGTTGAAGAGTCGAGGGGACAGGGTTTGAACACTGAAGCTTTCTTT. It is translated as CSVEESRGQGLNTEAFF.

In its sample, this clonotype was seen a few times. V and J are TRBV27 and TRBJ1-1; TRBD1 might be the D (5 bases). Between the trimmed V and J ends, which lost 5 bases and 5 bases, there was a span of 12 bases. This CDR3 comprises 13 residues. In germline, CDR1 is MNHEY, CDR2 SMNVEV (reference sequence). CDR3 DNA sequence: TGTGCCAGCAGTATCGGGGCGCAGACTGAAGCTTTCTTT. It translates to CASSIGAQTEAFF.

V and J are TRBV20-1 and TRBJ2-3; 9 bases align to TRBD1. The CDR3 spans 15 residues. Looked up from germline, CDR1 is DFQATT and CDR2 is SNEGSKA (reference sequence). J was trimmed by 5 bases and V by 1 base; bases with no gene match: 7. This CDR3 is CSARGNRGLEDTQYF. The CDR3 bases are TGCAGTGCTAGAGGGAACAGGGGGCTGGAAGATACGCAGTATTTT.

This clonotype turned up a few times. The gene calls are TRBV7-9 and TRBJ2-5; D is ambiguous. The germline V and J ends were trimmed by 6 bases and 4 bases, with 12 bases remaining between them. The germline V gene has CDR1 SEHNR and CDR2 FQNEAQ (reference sequence). The CDR3 length is 13 residues. The CDR3 DNA sequence: TGTGCCAGCAGTCGACCCCATAGAGAGACCCAGTACTTC. This encodes CASSRPHRETQYF.

This clonotype was detected many times. The chain couples TRBV12-3 or TRBV12-4 to TRBJ2-7; 7 nucleotides align to TRBD1. The CDR3 runs 13 residues. Trimming cost V 5 bases and J 7 bases; bases outside gene matches: 8. The CDR3 region is CASSRQGPGEQYF. The CDR3 DNA reads as TGTGCCAGCAGTCGACAGGGCCCCGGGGAGCAGTACTTC.

At least ten counts were recorded for this clonotype. The chain employs TRBV20-1 and TRBJ2-7; no clear D. V lost 6 bases to trimming and J lost 1 base, with 10 bases between them. The CDR3 spans 12 residues. CDR1 and CDR2 from the germline V gene are DFQATT and SNEGSKA (reference sequence). CDR3 sequence: CSARRNSYEQYF. The CDR3 region has the DNA TGCAGTGCGCGTAGGAATTCCTACGAGCAGTACTTC.

The chain recombines TRBV3-1 with TRBJ2-2, with D hard to call. Trimming left V 1 base short and J 5 bases short, with 11 bases between. Germline lookup yields CDR1 LGHDT and CDR2 YNNKEL (reference sequence). The CDR3 runs to 15 residues. Here the CDR3 DNA reads TGTGCCAGCAGCCAAGGCTCAGACATTACCGGGGAGCTGTTTTTT. Translating gives CASSQGSDITGELFF.